What follows are 20 T cell receptor beta chains derived from one specimen sequenced in a study of blood T cell repertoires in COVID-19. Repertoires were generated with immunoSEQ multiplex PCR, while TCRdb's copy carries only in-frame clones and drops some. Of roughly 160,000 clones listed, 70% to 90% are singletons. Sequences were obtained from peripheral blood. The receptors stem from a woman aged 45-60 years with COVID-19, enrolled during active disease.

The rearrangement links TRBV5-6 to TRBJ1-3; 9 bases map to TRBD1. CDR1 is SGHDT and CDR2 is YYEEEE in the germline V gene. The CDR3 spans 16 residues. J lost 5 bases, V lost 4 bases, and 10 bases had no gene match. The CDR3 region has the DNA TGTGCCAGCAGCCGAACGGGACAGGGTTTGCGAAACACCATATATTTT. This translates into CASSRTGQGLRNTIYF.

V is TRBV19 and J is TRBJ2-1, with 9 positions matching TRBD1. This CDR3 spans 15 amino acids. Germline V gives CDR1 LNHDA, CDR2 SQIVND (reference sequence). J lost 6 bases, V lost 5 bases, and 8 bases had no gene match. The CDR3 nucleotides read TGTGCCAGTAGTTCCCCGGGACAGGGTCTCAATGAGCAGTTCTTC. This encodes CASSSPGQGLNEQFF. The full variable domain, with the rest looked up from reference TRBV19 and TRBJ2-1, is DGGITQSPKYLFRKEGQNVTLSCEQNLNHDAMYWYRQDPGQGLRLIYYSQIVNDFQKGDIAEGYSVSREKKESFPLTVTSAQKNPTAFYLCASSSPGQGLNEQFFGPGTRLTVL.

To note about this clone: The germline gene is not matched at one end of the junction; a read error may be the cause. The chain recombines TRBV4-1 with TRBJ1-3; D unresolved. Germline V gene lookup returns CDR1 MGHRA and CDR2 YSYEKL. The CDR3 is 15 residues long. This CDR3 is CASSQGTHIGDTIYF. In DNA, the CDR3 is TGCGCCAGCAGCCAAGGAACCCACATTGGAGACACCATATATTTT.

This clone has just a few counts. The chain couples TRBV10-3 to TRBJ2-3; 7 nucleotides match TRBD1. After removal of 10 bases from V and 1 base from J, the junction contained 8 bases not matched to a gene. The CDR3 is 14 residues long. CDR1 and CDR2 (germline): ENHRY, SYGVKD. The CDR3 protein is CATSRGLGTDTQYF. In DNA, the CDR3 is TGTGCCACCAGCAGGGGGTTAGGCACAGATACGCAGTATTTT.

V and J are TRBV4-3 and TRBJ2-3; 11 nucleotides line up with TRBD2. Germline CDR1 reads LGHNA; CDR2 reads YSLEER. The CDR3 is 16 amino acids. J was trimmed by 3 bases and V by 0 bases; bases with no gene match: 2. For the CDR3, the DNA is TGCGCCAGCAGCCAAGAAACTAGCGGGGGAACAGATACGCAGTATTTT. This encodes CASSQETSGGTDTQYF.

The chain employs TRBV7-2 and TRBJ1-4, with 7 bases aligning to TRBD1. Trimming at V came to 4 bases and at J to 5 bases, leaving 10 bases not matched to a gene. This CDR3 comprises 16 residues. Germline V gene lookup returns CDR1 SGHTA and CDR2 FQGNSA. CDR3 nucleotides: TGTGCCAGCAGCTCCCAACCGACAGGGAAGAATGAAAAACTGTTTTTT. Translated, it gives CASSSQPTGKNEKLFF. Combining the CDR3 with reference TRBV7-2 and TRBJ1-4 gives the whole variable domain GAGVSQSPSNKVTEKGKDVELRCDPISGHTALYWYRQSLGQGLEFLIYFQGNSAPDKSGLPSDRFSAERTGGSVSTLTIQRTQQEDSAVYLCASSSQPTGKNEKLFFGSGTQLSVL.

Here the CDR3 reads CATSKGGGGIQPQHF. Here the CDR3 DNA reads TGTGCCACCAGTAAAGGGGGGGGAGGTATCCAGCCCCAGCATTTT. This chain uses TRBV15 with TRBJ1-5, with D possibly TRBD1 on 6 matching bases. The CDR3 loop spans 15 amino acids. V was pared by 6 bases and J by 7 bases, with 19 bases between. CDR1 LNHNV and CDR2 YYDKDF come from the germline V gene (reference sequence).

The genes are TRBV9 and TRBJ2-2; a weak D match, TRBD2 (5 bases). The length of the CDR3 is 13 residues. The germline V and J ends were trimmed by 4 bases and 5 bases, with 9 bases remaining between them. The germline CDR1 and CDR2 sequences are SGDLS and YYNGEE. The CDR3 here is CASSTRRTGELFF. The DNA of the CDR3 is TGTGCCAGCAGCACGCGGAGGACCGGGGAGCTGTTTTTT.

This sequence joins TRBV30 and TRBJ2-2; 7 bases match TRBD1. With V trimmed by 1 base and J by 6 bases, 11 bases remained unmatched. The germline gives CDR1 GTSNPN, CDR2 SVGIG (reference sequence). This CDR3 is built from 16 residues. The CDR3 protein is CAWSASTGWFAGELFF. CDR3 in DNA: TGTGCCTGGAGTGCGTCGACAGGGTGGTTCGCCGGGGAGCTGTTTTTT.

This chain links TRBV19 with TRBJ2-6; D might be TRBD2 (6 bases). The germline gives CDR1 LNHDA, CDR2 SQIVND (reference sequence). The CDR3 extends over 14 amino acids. V was pared by 5 bases and J by 4 bases, with 9 bases between. Written as DNA, the CDR3 is TGTGCCAGTAGTTCCAGCGGGGGGGCCAACGTCCTGACTTTC. This gives the protein CASSSSGGANVLTF.

J is TRBJ1-5 and V is TRBV19, with D tentatively TRBD1 (6 bases). The V and J ends lost 3 bases and 3 bases respectively, with 15 bases between them. The CDR3 runs 16 residues. Germline values: CDR1 LNHDA, CDR2 SQIVND (reference sequence). CDR3 DNA sequence: TGTGCCAGTAGTATTGGGCTCAGGGGCTCCAATCAGCCCCAGCATTTT. Translating gives CASSIGLRGSNQPQHF. The whole variable domain, filled in from reference TRBV19 and TRBJ1-5, reads DGGITQSPKYLFRKEGQNVTLSCEQNLNHDAMYWYRQDPGQGLRLIYYSQIVNDFQKGDIAEGYSVSREKKESFPLTVTSAQKNPTAFYLCASSIGLRGSNQPQHFGDGTRLSIL.

The CDR3 loop is CASSYREYNEQFF. DNA of the CDR3: TGTGCCAGCAGCTACCGGGAGTACAATGAGCAGTTCTTC. V usage is TRBV7-2 and J usage is TRBJ2-1; TRBD2 is a possible D gene (6 bases). Trimming cost V 4 bases and J 4 bases, with 8 bases left between them. The CDR3 has 13 residues. Germline V gene data show CDR1 as SGHTA and CDR2 as FQGNSA.

The chain combines TRBV29-1 with TRBJ1-1, with a tentative D call TRBD1 (5 bases). Trimming removed 3 bases from V and 0 bases from J, with 8 bases in between. CDR1 SQVTM and CDR2 ANQGSEA come from the germline V gene. The CDR3 covers 13 residues. CDR3 amino acids: CSVDRQMNTEAFF. The CDR3 DNA follows: TGCAGCGTTGATCGACAGATGAACACTGAAGCTTTCTTT.

The chain has TRBV9 and TRBJ2-7, with D tentatively TRBD2 (6 bases). CDR1 and CDR2 from the germline V gene are SGDLS and YYNGEE. This CDR3 region has 16 residues. Trimming took off 0 bases at V and 1 base at J, with 14 bases between the two ends. CDR3 DNA sequence: TGTGCCAGCAGCGTAGAAAGCTGGGACTCTTCCTACGAGCAGTACTTC. It is translated as CASSVESWDSSYEQYF.

The CDR3 DNA reads as TGTGCCAGCAGTTACCGAGGACAGGGTAGAAACATTCAGTACTTC. Protein product: CASSYRGQGRNIQYF. V usage is TRBV6-5 and J usage is TRBJ2-4; 8 nucleotides line up with TRBD1. Germline values: CDR1 MNHEY, CDR2 SVGAGI. The CDR3 is 15 residues long. V lost 2 bases to trimming and J lost 6 bases; unmatched junction nucleotides: 6.

The chain employs TRBV2 and TRBJ1-2; TRBD1 aligns across 8 bases. Looked up from germline, CDR1 is SNHLY and CDR2 is FYNNEI. V trimming: 4 bases; J trimming: 5 bases; junction bases outside the gene matches: 6. CDR3 length equals 14 residues. CDR3 in amino acids: CASSAQGAVYGYTF. The DNA of the CDR3 is TGTGCCAGCAGTGCCCAGGGGGCGGTTTATGGCTACACCTTC.

The chain carries TRBV18 and TRBJ2-2; no reliable D call. This CDR3 is 13 amino acids long. V gave up 1 base and J gave up 5 bases, with 5 bases separating them. Germline assignment: CDR1 KGHSH and CDR2 LQKENI. CDR3 region: CASSPQETGELFF. The CDR3 region has the DNA TGTGCCAGCTCACCACAGGAGACCGGGGAGCTGTTTTTT.

The chain employs TRBV5-1 and TRBJ1-3; 11 nucleotides match TRBD1. CDR1 SGHRS and CDR2 YFSETQ come from the germline V gene. J gave up 4 bases and V 4 bases, and 4 bases lay outside the gene matches. The CDR3 has 15 residues. Here the CDR3 reads CASSQGQGEGNTIYF. CDR3 sequence (DNA): TGCGCCAGCAGCCAGGGACAGGGGGAAGGAAACACCATATATTTT.

The chain couples TRBV7-2 to TRBJ1-5; D is ambiguous. The length of the CDR3 is 15 residues. Trimming pared 0 bases from V and 3 bases from J, leaving 9 bases between. Germline V gene data show CDR1 as SGHTA and CDR2 as FQGNSA. CDR3 DNA sequence: TGTGCCAGCAGCTTAGCGAGCGGGTACAATCAGCCCCAGCATTTT. Its protein is CASSLASGYNQPQHF.

This chain joins TRBV9 and TRBJ2-5; 12 nucleotides agree with TRBD2. CDR1 SGDLS and CDR2 YYNGEE come from the germline V gene. The V gene end was trimmed by 4 bases and the J gene end by 1 base; junction bases not matched to a gene: 8. The CDR3 has 17 residues. The CDR3 sequence is CASSPHPSGGAQETQYF. CDR3 DNA: TGTGCCAGCAGCCCCCACCCTAGCGGGGGGGCCCAAGAGACCCAGTACTTC.